Below are 18 T cell receptor beta chains sequenced from a single sample in a study of cytomegalovirus exposure and HLA in healthy donors. Use of 60 Vbeta and 13 Jbeta primers characterized the PCR. Measured with immunoSEQ multiplex PCR; TCRdb has only the in-frame clones, and not every one. The sample yields roughly 99,000 clones, over 75% seen once. The sample taken for sequencing was PBMCs. These receptors all come from a male donor in good health and CMV-seronegative.

This clone was seen more than once but under ten times. The chain links TRBV30 to TRBJ2-4; TRBD1 might be the D (5 bases). Between the trimmed V and J ends, which lost 2 bases and 8 bases, there was a span of 25 bases. The germline V gene has CDR1 GTSNPN and CDR2 SVGIG (reference sequence). The CDR3 has 17 residues. The CDR3 DNA reads as TGTGCCTGGAGTCCGACCCAGGGAATTTATATCGCGGACATTCAGTACTTC. Translating gives CAWSPTQGIYIADIQYF.

This clone was observed once. The rearrangement links TRBV5-1 to TRBJ2-1; D remains unclear. V was pared by 0 bases and J by 0 bases, with 7 bases between. Germline assignment: CDR1 SGHRS and CDR2 YFSETQ. The CDR3 loop spans 15 amino acids. The CDR3 nucleotides are TGCGCCAGCAGCTTGGTAGCTAGCTCCTACAATGAGCAGTTCTTC. Translating gives CASSLVASSYNEQFF.

The genes are TRBV6-5 and TRBJ2-7, with 11 bases fitting TRBD2. CDR3 size: 15 residues. The germline V gene has CDR1 MNHEY and CDR2 SVGAGI. V was clipped by 6 bases and J by 5 bases; unmatched bases: 9. The CDR3 DNA reads TGTGCCAGCAGCTTTAGCGGGAGGGGGTTGGACGAGCAGTACTTC. It specifies CASSFSGRGLDEQYF.

The rearrangement uses TRBV29-1 and TRBJ1-3, with a weak D call TRBD1 (5 bases). The CDR3 covers 12 residues. Looked up from germline, CDR1 is SQVTM and CDR2 is ANQGSEA. V gave up 4 bases and J gave up 3 bases, with 7 bases separating them. DNA of the CDR3: TGCAGCGTTGCGGGGGGTGGAAACACCATATATTTT. This translates into CSVAGGGNTIYF.

V is TRBV6-5 and J is TRBJ1-2; 7 bases are a match to TRBD1. The V segment lost 5 bases and the J segment 7 bases; nucleotides outside the gene matches: 7. Germline V CDR1 and CDR2: MNHEY, SVGAGI. CDR3 length equals 13 residues. The CDR3 region has the DNA TGTGCCAGCAGTCAGGGGACAGCTGGTGGCTACACCTTC. Its protein product is CASSQGTAGGYTF.

This clone was observed a single time. The V and J genes are TRBV10-2 and TRBJ2-2; no firm D call. The germline V gene has CDR1 WSHSY and CDR2 SAAADI. Trimming shortened V by 3 bases and J by 4 bases, and 9 bases separated the two germline ends. This CDR3 is built from 14 residues. CDR3 sequence: CASSDELPTGELFF. The CDR3 coding sequence is TGCGCCAGCAGTGATGAACTCCCCACCGGGGAGCTGTTTTTT.

The chain has TRBV7-9 and TRBJ2-5, with 8 bases matching TRBD1. Germline assignment: CDR1 SEHNR and CDR2 FQNEAQ (reference sequence). V shed 5 bases and J 5 bases; nucleotides not matched to a gene: 10. This CDR3 region has 15 residues. CDR3 in amino acids: CASSGRRQGRETQYF. In DNA form, the CDR3 reads TGTGCCAGCAGCGGGCGGAGACAGGGGCGGGAGACCCAGTACTTC.

This chain links TRBV30 with TRBJ2-3; a possible D gene is TRBD1 (6 bases). This CDR3 is 16 amino acids long. Trimming cost V 0 bases and J 3 bases, with 16 bases left between them. CDR1 and CDR2 (germline): GTSNPN, SVGIG (reference sequence). In nucleotides, the CDR3 is TGTGCCTGGAGTGTACCCAGGGGTGCGAGGACAGATACGCAGTATTTT. Protein sequence: CAWSVPRGARTDTQYF.

This clone was seen a handful of times. The rearrangement uses TRBV2 and TRBJ1-4; possibly TRBD1 for D (6 bases). Trimming stripped 7 bases from V and 4 bases from J, with 16 bases between. CDR1 and CDR2 from the germline V gene are SNHLY and FYNNEI. CDR3 length equals 15 residues. The CDR3 region is CASTRGGRGNEKLFF. CDR3 coding DNA: TGTGCCAGCACCCGAGGGGGTAGGGGTAATGAAAAACTGTTTTTT.

The rearrangement uses TRBV19 and TRBJ2-7; tentative D call: TRBD2 (6 bases). CDR3 length: 14 residues. V dropped 3 bases and J dropped 2 bases, with 11 bases sitting between them. Germline V gene sequence: CDR1 LNHDA, CDR2 SQIVND (reference sequence). The CDR3 sequence is CASSIAGQAYEQYF. CDR3 in DNA: TGTGCCAGTAGTATTGCGGGGCAAGCCTACGAGCAGTACTTC.

This clone appeared once. V gene TRBV6-5 combines with J gene TRBJ2-7; weak D call: TRBD2 (6 bases). Germline V gene data show CDR1 as MNHEY and CDR2 as SVGAGI. Trimming took off 6 bases at V and 6 bases at J, with 18 bases between the two ends. The CDR3 spans 14 residues. The DNA for the CDR3 is TGTGCCAGCAGCCGGGACCTCGGGGGAGGCGAGCAGTACTTC. Its translation is CASSRDLGGGEQYF.

The chain recombines TRBV18 with TRBJ2-2; no firm D call. The V and J ends lost 5 bases and 0 bases respectively, with 7 bases between them. The germline CDR1 and CDR2 sequences are KGHSH and LQKENI. The CDR3 runs 14 residues. This chain's CDR3 is CASSTTTNTGELFF. The CDR3 DNA follows: TGTGCCAGCTCAACGACAACGAACACCGGGGAGCTGTTTTTT. Variable domain in full (rest from reference TRBV18 and TRBJ2-2): NAGVMQNPRHLVRRRGQEARLRCSPMKGHSHVYWYRQLPEEGLKFMVYLQKENIIDESGMPKERFSAEFPKEGPSILRIQQVVRGDSAAYFCASSTTTNTGELFFGEGSRLTVL.

This clone was detected only a few times. The gene calls are TRBV6-6 and TRBJ1-2; TRBD1 agrees at 7 bases. This CDR3 has 14 amino acids. Germline values: CDR1 MNHNY, CDR2 SVGAGI (reference sequence). V dropped 5 bases and J dropped 4; count of bases not matched to a gene: 7. CDR3 nucleotides: TGTGCCAGCAGTGGAAGACAGGGCGGCTATGGCTACACCTTC. Amino acid sequence: CASSGRQGGYGYTF.

This chain uses TRBV30 with TRBJ2-1; 11 bases are shared with TRBD2. J gave up 0 bases and V 7 bases, and 14 bases lay outside the gene matches. This CDR3 has 18 residues. Germline V gene lookup returns CDR1 GTSNPN and CDR2 SVGIG (reference sequence). DNA of the CDR3: TGTGCCTCTCAGGGACTAGCGGAGAGGGGGGTCTCCTACAATGAGCAGTTCTTC. It yields the protein CASQGLAERGVSYNEQFF.

The gene calls are TRBV4-1 and TRBJ2-1, with D possibly matching TRBD2 (5 bases). The CDR3 loop spans 16 amino acids. In germline, CDR1 is MGHRA, CDR2 YSYEKL. The V end lost 2 bases, the J end lost 9 bases, and 20 bases lay between the germline ends. CDR3 sequence reads: CASSQWATRSGGEQFF. The CDR3 bases are TGCGCCAGCAGCCAATGGGCTACGCGAAGTGGAGGTGAGCAGTTCTTC.

The chain uses TRBV15 and TRBJ2-6, with D uncertain. CDR1 LNHNV and CDR2 YYDKDF come from the germline V gene (reference sequence). V lost 3 bases to trimming and J lost 1 base, with 4 bases between them. The CDR3 contains 14 residues. The chain's CDR3 is CATSSPSGANVLTF. Here the CDR3 DNA reads TGTGCCACCAGCAGCCCTTCTGGGGCCAACGTCCTGACTTTC.

This chain uses TRBV27 with TRBJ1-5; TRBD1 matches at 10 bases. CDR1 and CDR2 (germline): MNHEY, SMNVEV (reference sequence). The CDR3 loop spans 17 amino acids. Germline trimming cut 7 bases from V and 6 bases from J; bases unmatched to any gene: 15. DNA of the CDR3: TGTGCCAGCATCATAAGACCGGGACAGGGGTGGACTCAGCCCCAGCATTTT. Protein: CASIIRPGQGWTQPQHF.

The chain carries TRBV27 and TRBJ2-1, with a weak D call TRBD1 (6 bases). Trimming stripped 3 bases from V and 7 bases from J, with 13 bases between. CDR1 is MNHEY and CDR2 is SMNVEV in the germline V gene (reference sequence). The CDR3 totals 14 residues. CDR3 loop: CASSLQGSKNEQFF. CDR3 in DNA: TGTGCCAGCAGTTTGCAGGGGTCTAAAAATGAGCAGTTCTTC.